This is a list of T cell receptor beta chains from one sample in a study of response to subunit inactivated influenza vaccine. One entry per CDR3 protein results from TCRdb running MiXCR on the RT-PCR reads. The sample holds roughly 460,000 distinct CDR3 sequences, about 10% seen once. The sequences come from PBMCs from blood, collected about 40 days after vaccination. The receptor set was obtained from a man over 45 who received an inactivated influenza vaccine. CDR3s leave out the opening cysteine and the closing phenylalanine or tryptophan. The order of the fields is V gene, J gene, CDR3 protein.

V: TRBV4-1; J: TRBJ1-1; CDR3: ASSQAWPFEAF
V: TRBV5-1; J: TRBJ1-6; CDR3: ASSPWDRGTDSPLH
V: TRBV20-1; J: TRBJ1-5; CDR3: SARDGQLRNQPQH
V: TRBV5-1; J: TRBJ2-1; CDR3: ASRRGQPKDEQF
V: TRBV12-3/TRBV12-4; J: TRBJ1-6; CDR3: ASRRQENSPLH
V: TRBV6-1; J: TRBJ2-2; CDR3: ASSDWDREGTGELF
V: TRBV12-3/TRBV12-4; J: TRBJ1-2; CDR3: ASSFAGLGNT
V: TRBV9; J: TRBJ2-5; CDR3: ASSVTGQGAGETQY
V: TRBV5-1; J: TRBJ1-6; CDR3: ASSLEQGSNSPLH
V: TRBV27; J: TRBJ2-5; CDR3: ASSLGLAGAPGTQY
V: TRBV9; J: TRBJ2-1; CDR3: ASSALGLDSSYNEQF
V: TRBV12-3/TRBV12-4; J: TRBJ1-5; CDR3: ASSSRQSNQPQH
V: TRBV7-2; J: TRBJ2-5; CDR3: ASSSGFSPETQY
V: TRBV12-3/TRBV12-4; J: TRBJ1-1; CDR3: ASRRTGGRNTEAF
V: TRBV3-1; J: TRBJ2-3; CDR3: ASSQTTSTDTQY
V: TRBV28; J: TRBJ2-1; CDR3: ASSPYAGGGNNEQF
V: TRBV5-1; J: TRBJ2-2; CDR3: ASSITGTSTGELF
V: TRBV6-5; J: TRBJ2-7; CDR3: ASSSSGVPYEQY
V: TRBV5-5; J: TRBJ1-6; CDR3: ASGRQPDSPLH